These T cell receptor beta chains were read from a single sample in a study of T cells in Graves' hyperthyroidism and ophthalmopathy. A single record per CDR3 protein comes from TCRdb applying MiXCR to the multiplex PCR reads. The top ten clones hold around 7.5% of a sample with around 600,000 distinct CDR3 sequences, about a sixth of them seen once. Sequenced input: blood. All receptors come from a woman aged 25 to 39 with Graves' hyperthyroidism. The CDR3 runs from the conserved cysteine through the conserved F or W. D genes are given only for firm matches. For some rows the clone size is stated as once, few or many, or as a class when expanded; others skip it.

>TRBJ2-3|few|NA|TRBV10-3
CAISESTEHTQYF
TGTGCCATCAGTGAGTCCACGGAACATACGCAGTATTTT
>TRBJ2-3|many|TRBD2|TRBV28
CASSSLYWREYGTDTQYF
TGTGCCAGCAGTTCCCTCTACTGGCGGGAGTATGGCACAGATACGCAGTATTTT
>TRBJ2-3|many|TRBD2|TRBV5-1
CASSSAGGEVTDTQYF
TGCGCCAGCAGCTCGGCGGGAGGGGAGGTCACAGATACGCAGTATTTT
>TRBJ2-7|many|NA|TRBV7-8
CASSLNLGAPSYEQYF
TGTGCCAGCAGCTTAAACCTGGGGGCCCCCTCCTACGAGCAGTACTTC
>TRBJ1-2|many|NA|TRBV12-3/TRBV12-4
CASSLYRGTYGYTF
TGTGCCAGCAGTTTATATCGGGGAACCTATGGCTACACCTTC
>TRBJ1-3|NA|NA|TRBV5-6
CASSLSGISGNTIYF
TGTGCCAGCAGCTTATCAGGGATCTCTGGAAACACCATATATTTT
>TRBJ1-1|NA|NA|TRBV6-1
CAARGLTEAFF
TGTGCCGCACGAGGGCTCACTGAAGCTTTCTTT
>TRBJ2-2|many|TRBD2|TRBV12-3/TRBV12-4
CASWTSRNTGELFF
TGTGCCAGCTGGACTAGCAGGAACACCGGGGAGCTGTTTTTT
>TRBJ2-2|NA|TRBD1|TRBV28
CASSSRDRGDTGELSF
TGTGCCAGCAGTTCCCGGGACAGGGGCGACACCGGGGAGCTGTCTTTT
>TRBJ1-2|NA|TRBD1|TRBV7-9
CASSSIRDRPERNYGYTF
TGTGCCAGCAGCTCAATCCGGGACAGGCCTGAGAGGAACTATGGCTACACCTTC
>TRBJ2-7|NA|TRBD1|TRBV27
CASSLYWDRTYEQYF
TGTGCCAGCAGTTTATATTGGGACAGGACCTACGAGCAGTACTTC
>TRBJ2-7|many|NA|TRBV20-1
CSARGGQDEQYF
TGCAGTGCTAGAGGGGGTCAGGACGAGCAGTACTTC
>TRBJ2-1|few|TRBD1|TRBV27
CASSPPGQGGDEQFF
TGTGCCAGCAGTCCACCGGGACAGGGGGGCGATGAGCAGTTCTTC
>TRBJ1-6|NA|NA|TRBV7-2
CASSSSRPGEYNSPLHF
TGTGCCAGCAGCTCATCGCGGCCAGGGGAATATAATTCACCCCTCCACTTT
>TRBJ1-2|many|NA|TRBV5-6
CASSSPIGRNPNYGYTF
TGTGCCAGCAGCTCCCCAATAGGGAGGAACCCTAACTATGGCTACACCTTC
>TRBJ1-2|many|NA|TRBV6-1
CASIPTLRSGYTF
TGTGCCAGCATACCGACCCTGAGAAGTGGCTACACCTTC
>TRBJ2-7|many|TRBD2|TRBV3-1
CASSLLGSGSEQYF
TGTGCCAGCAGCCTACTGGGTAGCGGGAGCGAGCAGTACTTC
>TRBJ1-6|NA|NA|TRBV19
CASSIAGHLFNSPLHF
TGTGCCAGTAGTATCGCGGGACACCTTTTTAATTCACCCCTCCACTTT
>TRBJ1-2|many|NA|TRBV20-1
CSAGIKGYTF
TGCAGTGCCGGGATTAAAGGCTACACCTTC
>TRBJ2-1|many|NA|TRBV7-3
CASSLAGPAEEQFF
TGTGCCAGCAGCTTAGCGGGCCCCGCGGAAGAGCAGTTCTTC
>TRBJ1-1|few|NA|TRBV24-1
CATSDHDAPEAFF
TGTGCCACCAGTGACCACGACGCCCCTGAAGCTTTCTTT
>TRBJ1-4|NA|TRBD1|TRBV20-1
CSASSGTGGINEKLFF
TGCAGTGCTAGCTCCGGGACAGGGGGCATTAATGAAAAACTGTTTTTT
>TRBJ1-3|NA|NA|TRBV29-1
CSVGNLSSGNTIYF
TGCAGCGTTGGGAACCTGAGCTCTGGAAACACCATATATTTT
>TRBJ2-2|NA|NA|TRBV9
CASSEGGAWLPGELFF
TGTGCCAGCAGCGAGGGGGGGGCATGGTTGCCCGGGGAGCTGTTTTTT
>TRBJ2-7|NA|TRBD2|TRBV15
CATSRDTSGREQYF
TGTGCCACCAGCAGAGATACTAGCGGGAGAGAGCAGTACTTC
>TRBJ2-2|NA|TRBD1|TRBV20-1
CSARPSGGRNTGELFF
TGCAGTGCTAGGCCCTCAGGGGGTCGCAACACCGGGGAGCTGTTTTTT
>TRBJ1-6|NA|TRBD1|TRBV11-1
CASSSRKTGTGSSPLHF
TGTGCCAGCAGCTCTAGAAAGACCGGGACAGGGAGTTCACCCCTCCACTTT
>TRBJ2-3|few|NA|TRBV18
CASSPIQGVVTDTQYF
TGTGCCAGCTCACCAATACAGGGTGTCGTTACAGATACGCAGTATTTT
>TRBJ2-3|NA|NA|TRBV11-2
CASSLGGTLSTDTQYF
TGTGCCAGCAGCTTAGGGGGAACGCTCAGCACAGATACGCAGTATTTT
>TRBJ2-7|NA|NA|TRBV20-1
CSARGFTSYEQYF
TGCAGTGCTAGGGGGTTCACGTCCTACGAGCAGTACTTC
>TRBJ2-3|many|TRBD2|TRBV5-1
CASGDSGRATDTQYF
TGCGCCAGCGGGGATAGCGGGAGGGCCACAGATACGCAGTATTTT
>TRBJ2-1|NA|NA|TRBV9
CASSVARERYNEQFF
TGTGCCAGCAGCGTAGCCCGGGAGCGGTACAATGAGCAGTTCTTC
>TRBJ2-7|many|NA|TRBV7-2
CASSLDKRATYEQYF
TGTGCCAGCAGCTTAGACAAGCGGGCCACCTACGAGCAGTACTTC
>TRBJ2-2|many|NA|TRBV11-2
CASSFTRGANTGELFF
TGTGCCAGCAGCTTCACCAGGGGAGCGAACACCGGGGAGCTGTTTTTT